This T cell receptor (beta chain) was sequenced in a study of metastatic and nonmetastatic thyroid tumors. This clone turned up a few times. V was trimmed by 9 bases and J by 0 bases, leaving 11 bases between them. Per germline, CDR1 KGHDR and CDR2 SFDVKD. The CDR3 covers 13 residues. TCRdb recomputed clones from the PCR reads via MiXCR. The table includes roughly 14,000 clones, around 25% detected once. Each patient went into thyroid surgery without having received any treatment. This clonotype was sampled from a female donor with papillary thyroid cancer or a benign thyroid nodule (not recorded which). Some clones in this sample may be carry-over from other donors' samples. Sequencing was carried out using tumor tissue. The chain joins TRBV24-1 to TRBJ2-7, with D perhaps matching TRBD1 (6 bases). This chain's CDR3 is CATSKGVSYEQYF. Here the CDR3 DNA reads TGTGCCACCTCCAAGGGGGTCTCCTACGAGCAGTACTTC.